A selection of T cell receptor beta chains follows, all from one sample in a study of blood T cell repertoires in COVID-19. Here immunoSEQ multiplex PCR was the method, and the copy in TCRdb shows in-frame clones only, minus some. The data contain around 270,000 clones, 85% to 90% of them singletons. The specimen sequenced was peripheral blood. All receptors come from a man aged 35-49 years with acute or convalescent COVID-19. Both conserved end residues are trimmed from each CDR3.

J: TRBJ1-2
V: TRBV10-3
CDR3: AISDSRRGEAYGYT

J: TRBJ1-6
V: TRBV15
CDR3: ATSRSQGVRTYNSPLH

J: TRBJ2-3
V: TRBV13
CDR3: ASSSRGAGDTQY

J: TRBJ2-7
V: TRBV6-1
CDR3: ASSESHTFVYEQY

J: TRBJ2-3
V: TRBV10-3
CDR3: AIRPTGGQDTQY

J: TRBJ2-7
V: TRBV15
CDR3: ATSRDRGYEQY

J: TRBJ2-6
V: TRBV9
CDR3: ASSEGAVPGANVLT

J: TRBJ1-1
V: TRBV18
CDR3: ASSPSYMNTEAF

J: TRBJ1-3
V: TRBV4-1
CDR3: ASSQETGSGNTIY

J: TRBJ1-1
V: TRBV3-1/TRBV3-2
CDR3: ASSPHQGRNTEAF

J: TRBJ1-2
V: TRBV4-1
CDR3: ASSHPDRVYGYT

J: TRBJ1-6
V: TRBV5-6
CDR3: ASSLYGRVGGNSPLH

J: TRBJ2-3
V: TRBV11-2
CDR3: ASSSTLTDTQY

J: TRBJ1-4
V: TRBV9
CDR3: ASSVGTARNEKLF

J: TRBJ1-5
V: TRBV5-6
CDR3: ASSLGGGQPQH

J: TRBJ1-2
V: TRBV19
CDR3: ASSIFRDMKSYT

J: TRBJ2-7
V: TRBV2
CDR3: ASSRPRVSSYEQY